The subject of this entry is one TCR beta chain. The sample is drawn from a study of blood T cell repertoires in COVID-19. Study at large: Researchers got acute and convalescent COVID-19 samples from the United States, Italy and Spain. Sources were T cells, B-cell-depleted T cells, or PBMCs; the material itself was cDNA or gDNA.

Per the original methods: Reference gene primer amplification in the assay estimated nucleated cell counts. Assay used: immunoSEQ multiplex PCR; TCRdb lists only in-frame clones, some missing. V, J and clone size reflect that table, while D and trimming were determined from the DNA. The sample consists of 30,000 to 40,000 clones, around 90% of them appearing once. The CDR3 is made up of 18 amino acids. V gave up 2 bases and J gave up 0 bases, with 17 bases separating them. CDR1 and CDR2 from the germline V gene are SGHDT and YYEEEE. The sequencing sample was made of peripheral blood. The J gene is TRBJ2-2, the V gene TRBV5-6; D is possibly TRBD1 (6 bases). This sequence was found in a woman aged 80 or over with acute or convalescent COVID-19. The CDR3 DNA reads TGTGCCAGCAGCTTATGGGACACAAGCTTCGCGAACACCGGGGAGCTGTTTTTT. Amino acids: CASSLWDTSFANTGELFF.